The rows below give T cell receptor beta chains drawn from one sample of a study of blood T cell repertoires in COVID-19. Assay used: immunoSEQ multiplex PCR; TCRdb lists only in-frame clones, some missing. The profile shows some 250,000 clones, about nine tenths of them singletons. Sequenced sample: peripheral blood. These receptors originate from a man aged 30 to 45 who had recovered from COVID-19. The conserved cysteine and the conserved F or W are not part of the CDR3 here. The order of the fields is clone size, V gene, J gene, CDR3 protein. Only part of the rows carry a size: once, few, many, or a class if the clone is expanded.

abundance: -; v_gene: TRBV6-5; j_gene: TRBJ2-5; CDR3aa: ASSYSIAGGSGTQY
abundance: -; v_gene: TRBV27; j_gene: TRBJ2-1; CDR3aa: ASSLIGTGIGEQF
abundance: many; v_gene: TRBV5-1; j_gene: TRBJ1-5; CDR3aa: ASSSGASNQPQH
abundance: -; v_gene: TRBV15; j_gene: TRBJ2-1; CDR3aa: ATSFHPQRGGPHEQF
abundance: -; v_gene: TRBV10-3; j_gene: TRBJ1-4; CDR3aa: AISEYPTGVDEKLF
abundance: -; v_gene: TRBV5-1; j_gene: TRBJ2-1; CDR3aa: ASSLGTTRHNEQF
abundance: -; v_gene: TRBV10-1; j_gene: TRBJ2-5; CDR3aa: ASSAHSETQY
abundance: -; v_gene: TRBV6-5; j_gene: TRBJ2-2; CDR3aa: ASPDRLNTGELF
abundance: -; v_gene: TRBV7-9; j_gene: TRBJ1-6; CDR3aa: ASSLEGQGNSPLH
abundance: -; v_gene: TRBV7-8; j_gene: TRBJ1-1; CDR3aa: ASSDNLDRNTEAF
abundance: few; v_gene: TRBV6-5; j_gene: TRBJ2-1; CDR3aa: ASSRQGQF
abundance: -; v_gene: TRBV7-6; j_gene: TRBJ1-1; CDR3aa: ASSLSTGGTEAF
abundance: -; v_gene: TRBV2; j_gene: TRBJ2-7; CDR3aa: ASSDGGLSYEQY
abundance: -; v_gene: TRBV9; j_gene: TRBJ1-1; CDR3aa: ASSVHLEDTEAF
abundance: few; v_gene: TRBV5-4; j_gene: TRBJ2-3; CDR3aa: ASSSTNTSGGRGRDTQY
abundance: -; v_gene: TRBV5-1; j_gene: TRBJ2-3; CDR3aa: ASSLEGVADTQY
abundance: -; v_gene: TRBV4-1; j_gene: TRBJ2-6; CDR3aa: ASSAREGANVLT
abundance: few; v_gene: TRBV7-6; j_gene: TRBJ1-2; CDR3aa: ASSFEASRGYT
abundance: -; v_gene: TRBV4-3; j_gene: TRBJ1-2; CDR3aa: ASSQEWSGYYGYT
abundance: -; v_gene: TRBV10-3; j_gene: TRBJ1-2; CDR3aa: AISGGTERTT
abundance: -; v_gene: TRBV5-5; j_gene: TRBJ2-7; CDR3aa: ASSLGSGRQY
abundance: -; v_gene: TRBV19; j_gene: TRBJ2-3; CDR3aa: ASSIAGTLTDTQY
abundance: -; v_gene: TRBV13; j_gene: TRBJ2-3; CDR3aa: ASSLDRATDTQY
abundance: -; v_gene: TRBV5-4; j_gene: TRBJ1-6; CDR3aa: ASSYRTGGNSPLH
abundance: once; v_gene: TRBV6-5; j_gene: TRBJ1-1; CDR3aa: ASSYEGQGGTEAF
abundance: -; v_gene: TRBV18; j_gene: TRBJ2-1; CDR3aa: ASSDLYRVSSYNEQF
abundance: -; v_gene: TRBV4-1; j_gene: TRBJ2-2; CDR3aa: ASSPRQGNGELF
abundance: -; v_gene: TRBV6-5; j_gene: TRBJ1-4; CDR3aa: ASRTLQGRREKLF
abundance: -; v_gene: TRBV27; j_gene: TRBJ2-3; CDR3aa: ASSPRPGLAKGTDTQY
abundance: -; v_gene: TRBV10-1; j_gene: TRBJ2-3; CDR3aa: ASSEVGSGGTDTQY
abundance: -; v_gene: TRBV13; j_gene: TRBJ2-5; CDR3aa: ASSLRTGQETQY
abundance: -; v_gene: TRBV15; j_gene: TRBJ2-7; CDR3aa: ATSSPNGGAIYEQY
abundance: -; v_gene: TRBV7-9; j_gene: TRBJ1-1; CDR3aa: ASSSRQGMNTEAF
abundance: -; v_gene: TRBV19; j_gene: TRBJ1-1; CDR3aa: ASSIQGSGAEAF
abundance: -; v_gene: TRBV6-6; j_gene: TRBJ1-2; CDR3aa: ASCPTQDYGYT
abundance: -; v_gene: TRBV5-4; j_gene: TRBJ2-7; CDR3aa: ASSFLNSREQY